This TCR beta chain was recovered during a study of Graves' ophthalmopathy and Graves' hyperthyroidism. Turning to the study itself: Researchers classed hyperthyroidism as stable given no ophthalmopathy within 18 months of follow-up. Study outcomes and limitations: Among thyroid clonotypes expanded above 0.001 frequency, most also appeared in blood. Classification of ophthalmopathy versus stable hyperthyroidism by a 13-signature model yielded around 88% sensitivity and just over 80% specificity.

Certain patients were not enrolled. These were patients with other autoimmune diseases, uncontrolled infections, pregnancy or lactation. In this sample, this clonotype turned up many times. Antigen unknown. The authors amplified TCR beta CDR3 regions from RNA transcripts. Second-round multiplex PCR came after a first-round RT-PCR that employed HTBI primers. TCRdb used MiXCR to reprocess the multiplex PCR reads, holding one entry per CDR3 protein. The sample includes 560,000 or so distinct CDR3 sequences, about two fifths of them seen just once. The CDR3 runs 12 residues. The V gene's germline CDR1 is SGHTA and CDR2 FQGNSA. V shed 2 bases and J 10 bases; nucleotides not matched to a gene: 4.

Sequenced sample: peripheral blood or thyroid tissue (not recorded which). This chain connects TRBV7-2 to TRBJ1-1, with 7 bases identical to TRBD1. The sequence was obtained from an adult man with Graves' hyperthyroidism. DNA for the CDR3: TGTGCCAGCAGCTTAAGACAGGGACGAGCTTTCTTT. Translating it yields CASSLRQGRAFF.